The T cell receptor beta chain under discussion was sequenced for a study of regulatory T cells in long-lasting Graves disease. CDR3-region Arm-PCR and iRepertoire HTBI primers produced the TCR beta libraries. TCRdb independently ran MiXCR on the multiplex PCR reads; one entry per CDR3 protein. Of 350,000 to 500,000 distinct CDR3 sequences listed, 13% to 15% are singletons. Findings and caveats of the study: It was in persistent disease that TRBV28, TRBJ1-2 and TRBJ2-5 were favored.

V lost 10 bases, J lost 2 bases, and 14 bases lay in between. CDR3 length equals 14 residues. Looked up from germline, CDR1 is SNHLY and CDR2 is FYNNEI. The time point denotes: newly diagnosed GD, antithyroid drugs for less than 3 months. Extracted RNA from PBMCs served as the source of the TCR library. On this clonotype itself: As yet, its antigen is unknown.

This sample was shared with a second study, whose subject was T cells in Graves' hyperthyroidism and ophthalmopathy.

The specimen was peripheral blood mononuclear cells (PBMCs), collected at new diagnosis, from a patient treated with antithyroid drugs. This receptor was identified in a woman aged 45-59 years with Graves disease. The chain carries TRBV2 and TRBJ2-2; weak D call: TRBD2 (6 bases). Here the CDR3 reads CATRLGPNTGELFF. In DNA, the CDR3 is TGTGCCACTAGACTAGGACCTAACACCGGGGAGCTGTTTTTT.